These 31 T cell receptor beta chains were sequenced from one sample in a study of blood T cells in healthy people across ages. Combining a sample-barcoded 5' primer with a J-beta primer mix, a second PCR ran for roughly 7 to 12 cycles. In TCRdb, the 5' RACE reads were re-called with MiXCR into one record per CDR3 protein. The sample yields about 290,000 distinct CDR3 sequences, roughly 26% seen once. The sample taken for sequencing was blood. The receptors stem from a woman aged 70-85 years in good health.

This clonotype was recorded at least ten times. J is TRBJ1-1 and V is TRBV20-1, with TRBD1 matching over 9 bases. The V gene's germline CDR1 is DFQATT and CDR2 SNEGSKA (reference sequence). V lost 8 bases, J lost 4 bases, and 11 bases stayed unmatched. The CDR3 contains 14 residues. CDR3 bases: TGCAGTACCGGGACAGGGAACCGCTTCACTGAAGCTTTCTTT. It codes for CSTGTGNRFTEAFF.

V gene TRBV7-2 combines with J gene TRBJ1-2; 12 bases are a match to TRBD1. The CDR3 spans 19 residues. CDR1 SGHTA and CDR2 FQGNSA come from the germline V gene. J gave up 5 bases and V 4 bases, and 17 bases lay outside the gene matches. CDR3 sequence: CASSSRGGQGATKAYGYTF. DNA of the CDR3: TGTGCCAGCAGCTCAAGAGGGGGACAGGGGGCCACCAAGGCTTATGGCTACACCTTC.

The rearrangement joins TRBV6-2 or TRBV6-3 to TRBJ2-7, with TRBD2 identical over 8 bases. The CDR3 sequence is 15 residues long. Germline V CDR1 and CDR2: MNHEY, SVGEGT. Trimming removed 0 bases from V and 5 bases from J; junction bases left unmatched: 6. In nucleotides, the CDR3 is TGTGCCAGCAGTTACTCGGTGGCGGGAGGTCACGAGCAGTACTTC. It codes for CASSYSVAGGHEQYF.

V and J are TRBV28 and TRBJ1-5; 9 nucleotides line up with TRBD1. The ends lost 6 bases at V and 5 bases at J; junction bases unmatched: 8. This CDR3 region has 15 residues. Germline V CDR1 and CDR2: MDHEN, SYDVKM. The CDR3 reads CASSNDRGFDQPQHF. In nucleotides, the CDR3 is TGTGCCAGCAGCAATGACAGGGGGTTTGATCAGCCCCAGCATTTT.

This chain links TRBV28 with TRBJ2-5; 7 nucleotides agree with TRBD2. This CDR3 is 14 amino acids long. Germline V gene sequence: CDR1 MDHEN, CDR2 SYDVKM. The V gene end was trimmed by 6 bases and the J gene end by 5 bases; junction bases not matched to a gene: 9. The CDR3 here is CASSSTGGSETQYF. The DNA for the CDR3 is TGTGCCAGCAGCTCTACCGGGGGGTCGGAGACCCAGTACTTC.

In this sample, this clonotype turned up a few times. CDR3 DNA: TGTGCCAGCAGGGAGGGTGTGAGCGGCACAGATACGCAGTATTTT. Translating gives CASREGVSGTDTQYF. This chain uses TRBV6-1 with TRBJ2-3; the D gene is possibly TRBD2 (6 bases). This CDR3 is built from 15 residues. Deletions cut 6 bases from V and 1 base from J, with 14 bases between. The germline V gene has CDR1 MNHNS and CDR2 SASEGT.

J is TRBJ1-3 and V is TRBV28; TRBD1 matches 7 bases. The CDR3 spans 16 residues. Germline V gene data show CDR1 as MDHEN and CDR2 as SYDVKM. Trimming cost V 7 bases and J 0 bases; bases outside gene matches: 9. CDR3 loop: CASTPSGTVSGNTIYF. In DNA form, the CDR3 reads TGTGCCAGCACCCCGAGCGGGACAGTCTCTGGAAACACCATATATTTT.

The gene calls are TRBV5-1 and TRBJ2-7; weak D call: TRBD1 (6 bases). V dropped 4 bases and J dropped 2 bases, with 16 bases sitting between them. The CDR3 length is 15 residues. Germline CDR1 is SGHRS and CDR2 is YFSETQ. The CDR3 region is CASSQGTVGAYEQYF. CDR3 coding DNA: TGCGCCAGCAGCCAGGGGACCGTCGGGGCCTACGAGCAGTACTTC.

The gene calls are TRBV14 and TRBJ2-5; 7 bases fit TRBD2. Trimming cost V 4 bases and J 0 bases; bases outside gene matches: 8. The germline V gene encodes CDR1 SGHDN and CDR2 FVKESK. The CDR3 contains 16 residues. CDR3 nucleotides: TGTGCCAGCAGCCCCAGGTTGGGGGGGTACCAAGAGACCCAGTACTTC. Protein: CASSPRLGGYQETQYF. Full variable domain (remainder filled in from reference TRBV14 and TRBJ2-5): EAGVTQFPSHSVIEKGQTVTLRCDPISGHDNLYWYRRVMGKEIKFLLHFVKESKQDESGMPNNRFLAERTGGTYSTLKVQPAELEDSGVYFCASSPRLGGYQETQYFGPGTRLLVL.

The chain has TRBV7-3 and TRBJ2-7, with 11 positions matching TRBD2. V was pared by 6 bases and J by 2 bases, with 9 bases of the junction left unmatched. CDR3 size: 16 residues. Germline CDR1 reads SGHTA; CDR2 reads FQGTGA. The CDR3 nucleotides read TGTGCCAGCAGGCCGGGACTAGCGGTCCGAACCTACGAGCAGTACTTC. It specifies CASRPGLAVRTYEQYF.

This clonotype came up many times. The chain uses TRBV5-6 and TRBJ2-7, with TRBD2 as a possible D gene (5 bases). The CDR3 loop spans 12 amino acids. V lost 1 base and J lost 5, with 7 bases in between. Germline V CDR1 and CDR2: SGHDT, YYEEEE. The DNA of the CDR3 is TGTGCCAGCAGCTTGTACGGGGACGAGCAGTACTTC. Its protein product is CASSLYGDEQYF. The full variable domain, in which reference TRBV5-6 and TRBJ2-7 provide the parts outside the CDR3, is DAGVTQSPTHLIKTRGQQVTLRCSPKSGHDTVSWYQQALGQGPQFIFQYYEEEERQRGNFPDRFSGHQFPNYSSELNVNALLLGDSALYLCASSLYGDEQYFGPGTRLTVT.

With respect to this clonotype: No conserved phenylalanine or tryptophan is present at the end of the CDR3, so a read error is the likely explanation. The DNA is left out, because the CDR3 cannot be placed on it with certainty; the CDR3 is given as TCRdb lists it. The rearrangement links TRBV6-1 to TRBJ2-6. The CDR3 length equals 16 residues, ends included. Germline assignment: CDR1 MNHNS and CDR2 SASEGT. CDR3 amino acids: CASSLTSDTFSNVLIS.

This clonotype has a handful of counts. The V gene is TRBV20-1, the J gene TRBJ2-1; D might be TRBD2 (5 bases). CDR1 is DFQATT and CDR2 is SNEGSKA in the germline V gene (reference sequence). V was pared by 6 bases and J by 7 bases, with 19 bases between. This CDR3 is built from 14 residues. The DNA of the CDR3 is TGCAGTGCCCCCGACCCCGGAGGTAGTAATGAGCAGTTCTTC. This translates into CSAPDPGGSNEQFF.

The genes are TRBV7-2 and TRBJ1-1; D is ambiguous. The CDR3 has 14 residues. CDR1 SGHTA and CDR2 FQGNSA come from the germline V gene. Between the trimmed V and J ends, which lost 1 base and 11 bases, there was a span of 17 bases. The DNA of the CDR3 is TGTGCCAGCAGCTTAGGCAGGCAGATGGGCTGGGCTTTCTTT. This translates into CASSLGRQMGWAFF. Variable domain in full (rest from reference TRBV7-2 and TRBJ1-1): GAGVSQSPSNKVTEKGKDVELRCDPISGHTALYWYRQSLGQGLEFLIYFQGNSAPDKSGLPSDRFSAERTGGSVSTLTIQRTQQEDSAVYLCASSLGRQMGWAFFGQGTRLTVV.

This clonotype came up a few times. The gene calls are TRBV20-1 and TRBJ2-5, with D perhaps matching TRBD2 (5 bases). The CDR3 sequence is 11 residues long. Per the germline V gene, CDR1 is DFQATT and CDR2 is SNEGSKA (reference sequence). Trimming took 3 bases from V and 5 from J, leaving 7 bases between them. The CDR3 DNA reads TGCAGTGCTAGTGGCGGGGAGACCCAGTACTTC. Its protein is CSASGGETQYF.

The rearrangement joins TRBV27 to TRBJ2-5; no firm D call. Near its end, the DNA agrees better with TRBJ2-1, so the J call may be wrong. This CDR3 spans 15 amino acids. The germline gives CDR1 MNHEY, CDR2 SMNVEV (reference sequence). The CDR3 coding sequence is TGTGCCAGCAGTTTATTTCGCGTTCTGATCAATGAGCAGTTCTTC. Its protein is CASSLFRVLINEQFF.

The chain recombines TRBV7-8 with TRBJ2-7, with TRBD1 matching over 7 bases. Germline CDR1 is SGHVS and CDR2 is FQNEAQ. This CDR3 contains 14 residues. V dropped 4 bases and J dropped 2; count of bases not matched to a gene: 5. In nucleotides, the CDR3 is TGTGCCAGCAGCTCCCGACAGGGTCCCTACGAGCAGTACTTC. It codes for CASSSRQGPYEQYF.

V usage is TRBV10-3 and J usage is TRBJ2-3, with unresolved D. The CDR3 is 11 amino acids. The V end lost 2 bases, the J end lost 3 bases, and 0 bases lay between the germline ends. CDR1 is ENHRY and CDR2 is SYGVKD in the germline V gene. CDR3 nucleotide sequence: TGTGCCATCAGTGAGACAGATACGCAGTATTTT. Its translation is CAISETDTQYF.

The chain is built from TRBV7-3 and TRBJ2-1; 9 bases map to TRBD2. J was trimmed by 6 bases and V by 5 bases; bases with no gene match: 8. Germline V gives CDR1 SGHTA, CDR2 FQGTGA. The CDR3 has 15 amino acids. The CDR3 DNA sequence: TGTGCCAGCAGCATTAGCGGGAGTAGTTTCAATGAGCAGTTCTTC. Translation gives CASSISGSSFNEQFF.

This chain joins TRBV7-2 and TRBJ1-2, with D unclear. The CDR3 has 14 amino acids. Germline V CDR1 and CDR2: SGHTA, FQGNSA. Trimming stripped 3 bases from V and 2 bases from J, with 10 bases between. The CDR3 region has the DNA TGTGCCAGCAGCTTTGACGGTACCAACTATGGCTACACCTTC. Its translation is CASSFDGTNYGYTF.

The rearrangement links TRBV6-5 to TRBJ1-1; tentatively, D is TRBD1 (5 bases). Germline V gene lookup returns CDR1 MNHEY and CDR2 SVGAGI. Trimming removed 4 bases from V and 1 base from J, with 16 bases in between. The CDR3 loop spans 16 amino acids. The DNA for the CDR3 is TGTGCCAGCAGTTCACACCCTGGGACGGGGAACACTGAAGCTTTCTTT. Its protein is CASSSHPGTGNTEAFF.

This clonotype was detected once. The V gene is TRBV7-9, the J gene TRBJ1-4; TRBD1 matches at 8 bases. Unmatched junction bases numbered 8, after V lost 6 bases and J lost 8 bases. CDR3 length: 14 amino acids. CDR1 is SEHNR and CDR2 is FQNEAQ in the germline V gene (reference sequence). Here the CDR3 reads CASRFGQGEEKLFF. In nucleotides, the CDR3 is TGTGCCAGCAGATTCGGACAGGGCGAGGAAAAACTGTTTTTT.

The chain joins TRBV20-1 to TRBJ2-7; possible D gene TRBD2, 7 bases. V lost 5 bases to trimming and J lost 4 bases, with 18 bases between them. Germline loops: CDR1 DFQATT, CDR2 SNEGSKA (reference sequence). The length of the CDR3 is 14 residues. DNA for the CDR3: TGCAGTGCTCCGAGGGGGGGCCAAATTTACGAGCAGTACTTC. It codes for CSAPRGGQIYEQYF.

The genes are TRBV10-3 and TRBJ2-7; possible D gene TRBD2, 6 bases. Germline loops: CDR1 ENHRY, CDR2 SYGVKD. Trimming stripped 8 bases from V and 5 bases from J, with 13 bases between. The CDR3 has 12 residues. CDR3 residues: CAIWGGLDEQYF. The CDR3 region has the DNA TGTGCCATCTGGGGAGGACTGGACGAGCAGTACTTC.

This clonotype has only a few counts. The chain employs TRBV11-1 and TRBJ2-1; perhaps TRBD1 as D (6 bases). The germline V gene has CDR1 SGHAT and CDR2 FQDESV (reference sequence). This CDR3 region has 14 residues. V was cut by 5 bases and J by 7 bases, with 15 bases left in between. CDR3 in amino acids: CASSGGQFGNEQFF. The CDR3 DNA reads as TGTGCCAGCAGCGGAGGACAGTTTGGGAATGAGCAGTTCTTC.

The V and J genes are TRBV7-2 and TRBJ2-7; 8 bases align to TRBD2. V shed 5 bases, J shed 4 bases, and the junction held 10 bases outside the gene matches. Germline V lookup: CDR1 SGHTA, CDR2 FQGNSA. This CDR3 has 15 residues. CDR3: CASSPAAGVRYEQYF. DNA of the CDR3: TGTGCCAGCAGCCCCGCAGCGGGAGTAAGGTACGAGCAGTACTTC.

The rearrangement joins TRBV27 to TRBJ1-5; D is possibly TRBD1 (5 bases). This CDR3 region has 14 residues. The V end was cut by 9 bases, the J end by 5 bases, with 17 bases between. Germline-derived CDR1 and CDR2 are MNHEY and SMNVEV (reference sequence). The CDR3 sequence: CARPRAGGDQPQHF. CDR3 in DNA: TGTGCCAGGCCAAGGGCGGGGGGGGATCAGCCCCAGCATTTT.

V usage is TRBV20-1 and J usage is TRBJ2-3, with 7 positions matching TRBD2. This CDR3 region has 14 residues. Germline V gives CDR1 DFQATT, CDR2 SNEGSKA (reference sequence). V dropped 6 bases and J dropped 0; count of bases not matched to a gene: 6. CDR3 sequence reads: CSAGGWASTDTQYF. In DNA form, the CDR3 reads TGCAGTGCGGGAGGGTGGGCTAGCACAGATACGCAGTATTTT.

This clonotype was detected a few times. The genes are TRBV20-1 and TRBJ2-3; D may be TRBD2 (6 bases). V was clipped by 0 bases and J by 5 bases, with 12 bases between them. The CDR3 has 14 amino acids. Germline V gives CDR1 DFQATT, CDR2 SNEGSKA (reference sequence). The CDR3: CSARDPAGKDTQYF. In nucleotides, the CDR3 is TGCAGTGCTAGAGACCCAGCGGGCAAAGATACGCAGTATTTT.

This clonotype appeared many times. The J gene is TRBJ2-1, the V gene TRBV28, with 8 bases fitting TRBD1. This CDR3 region has 14 residues. V gave up 5 bases and J gave up 4 bases; unmatched junction bases: 4. Germline CDR1 reads MDHEN; CDR2 reads SYDVKM. The CDR3 is CASSRTGTYNEQFF. The DNA for the CDR3 is TGTGCCAGCAGTAGGACAGGGACATACAATGAGCAGTTCTTC. Variable domain in full (rest from reference TRBV28 and TRBJ2-1): DVKVTQSSRYLVKRTGEKVFLECVQDMDHENMFWYRQDPGLGLRLIYFSYDVKMKEKGDIPEGYSVSREKKERFSLILESASTNQTSMYLCASSRTGTYNEQFFGPGTRLTVL.

This clonotype was picked up a small number of times. The rearrangement joins TRBV6-2 or TRBV6-3 to TRBJ2-1; unclear D gene. With 2 bases removed from V and 12 bases from J, the gap between germline ends came to 2 bases. In germline, CDR1 is MNHEY, CDR2 SVGEGT. CDR3 size: 9 residues. The CDR3 DNA follows: TGTGCCAGCAGTTACGGGCAGTTCTTC. Amino acid sequence: CASSYGQFF.